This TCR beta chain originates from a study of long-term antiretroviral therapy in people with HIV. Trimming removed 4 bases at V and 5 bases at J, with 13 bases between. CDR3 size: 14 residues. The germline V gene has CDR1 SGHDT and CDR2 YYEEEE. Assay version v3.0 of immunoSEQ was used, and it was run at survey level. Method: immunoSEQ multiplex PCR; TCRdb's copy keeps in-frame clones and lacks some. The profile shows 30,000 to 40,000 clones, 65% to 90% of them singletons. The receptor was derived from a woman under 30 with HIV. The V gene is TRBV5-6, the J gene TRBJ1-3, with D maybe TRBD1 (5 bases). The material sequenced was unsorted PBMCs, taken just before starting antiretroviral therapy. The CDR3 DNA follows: TGTGCCAGCAGCGTGGGACGGAACCGAAACACCATATATTTT. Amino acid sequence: CASSVGRNRNTIYF.